The TCR beta chain described here comes from a study of shared clonotypes between healthy human individuals. Overall study results and limits: Donors were few, which limited the genetic and exposure-history diversity represented.

A remark on this clone: Its cognate antigen is unknown.

The data were produced by immunoSEQ multiplex PCR, yet TCRdb's version contains in-frame clones alone and is incomplete. Here the sample spans about half a million clones, 81% being singletons. The TCR comes from a woman aged 40 to 50 in good health. Some clones in this sample may be carry-over from other donors' samples. Material: PBMCs.

The CDR3 sequence: CASSPSGSAGTDTQYF. The CDR3, as DNA: TGTGCCAGTAGTCCTAGCGGGTCAGCTGGCACAGATACGCAGTATTTT. V usage is TRBV19 and J usage is TRBJ2-3, with 8 bases aligning to TRBD2. Germline CDR1 is LNHDA and CDR2 is SQIVND (reference sequence). The CDR3 consists of 16 residues. V gave up 5 bases and J gave up 1 base; unmatched junction bases: 8.